These T cell receptor beta chains were read from a single sample in a study of T-cell memory formation after mild COVID-19. In TCRdb, the 5' RACE reads were re-called with MiXCR into one record per CDR3 protein. Altogether 100,000 to 150,000 distinct CDR3 sequences are present, around a sixth being singletons, with the ten largest covering approximately 15%. Sequencing was carried out using PBMCs or a T cell subset sorted from them (not recorded which). All receptors derive from an adult woman who had mild COVID-19 (a few samples of this study predate the infection). Cell type and time point are not known. Both conserved end residues are part of each CDR3. A D gene is named only where the DNA matches it firmly. Clone size is not always given. Where it is, it says once, few, many or a class for expanded clones.

CDR3nt	CDR3aa	v_gene	j_gene	d_gene	abundance
TGTGCCAGCAGCTTCGATACAGGGGGAAGAGAGCAGTTCTTC	CASSFDTGGREQFF	TRBV7-6	TRBJ2-1	TRBD1	.
TGCGCCAGCAGCCAAGAGTTAAGACTAGCGGGAGAGTTCAGTGAGCAGTTCTTC	CASSQELRLAGEFSEQFF	TRBV4-3	TRBJ2-1	TRBD2	many
TGTGCCAGCAGCCTCGGAGGGCCGGGCTACGAGCAGTACTTC	CASSLGGPGYEQYF	TRBV7-8	TRBJ2-7	.	.
TGTGCCAGCAGTTTAGAACGCTCGAACAATGAGCAGTTCTTC	CASSLERSNNEQFF	TRBV27	TRBJ2-1	.	.
TGCGCCACTCGGGAGAGAGGGAACACTGAAGCTTTCTTT	CATRERGNTEAFF	TRBV5-1	TRBJ1-1	.	few
TGTGCCAGCAGCATCGAATCCTCCCTGGGCACTGAAGCTTTCTTT	CASSIESSLGTEAFF	TRBV9	TRBJ1-1	.	.
TGCAGCGTGGCAGGAATCGGGACTAGCGGGAGCAATGAGCAGTTCTTC	CSVAGIGTSGSNEQFF	TRBV29-1	TRBJ2-1	TRBD2	.
TGCGCCAGCAGCTCACGACCGGGGACAAAAGGCTATGGCTACACCTTC	CASSSRPGTKGYGYTF	TRBV4-1	TRBJ1-2	.	.
TGTGCCAGCAGCGCCCCCAGTTCGGGGGCCGAGCAGTACTTC	CASSAPSSGAEQYF	TRBV9	TRBJ2-7	.	.
TGTGCCAGCAGTTTATTGGGTTTATCCCAGTTCTTC	CASSLLGLSQFF	TRBV28	TRBJ2-1	.	.
TGTGCCAGCAGCCCCCCCAGCGGGGGGACCTATGAGCAGTTCTTC	CASSPPSGGTYEQFF	TRBV28	TRBJ2-1	TRBD2	.
TGTGCCAGCAGCTGGGGGACAGAGGTTTACAATGAGCAGTTCTTC	CASSWGTEVYNEQFF	TRBV7-2	TRBJ2-1	TRBD1	few
TGTGCCAGCAGTTTAGCGGGTCAGGGCGGGGAGCTGTTTTTT	CASSLAGQGGELFF	TRBV12-3/TRBV12-4	TRBJ2-2	.	few
TGTGCCAGCAGCTTGGCCGGATTTAACAATGAGCAGTTCTTC	CASSLAGFNNEQFF	TRBV5-6	TRBJ2-1	.	.
TGTGCCAGTAGTACGGACAGGGGGATGGCGGATACGCAGTATTTT	CASSTDRGMADTQYF	TRBV19	TRBJ2-3	TRBD1	few
TGTGCCAGCAGTGAATACGGCGGGGGGAGCTACGAGCAGTACTTC	CASSEYGGGSYEQYF	TRBV25-1	TRBJ2-7	TRBD2	.
TGCGCCAGCAGCTATGGACAGGGTGCAGCTTTCTTT	CASSYGQGAAFF	TRBV5-1	TRBJ1-1	TRBD1	.
TGCAGTGCTGGCTCCGGGACAGGGGAGTACGAGCAGTACTTC	CSAGSGTGEYEQYF	TRBV20-1	TRBJ2-7	TRBD1	many
TGTGCCAGCAGTTTGGGGAAGACCTATGGCTACACCTTC	CASSLGKTYGYTF	TRBV12-3/TRBV12-4	TRBJ1-2	.	few
TGCGCCAGCAGCTTGAGGGGGGATTACACTGAAGCTTTCTTT	CASSLRGDYTEAFF	TRBV5-1	TRBJ1-1	.	.
TGTGCCACCCAAGGGGGGCTTAATTCACCCCTCCACTTT	CATQGGLNSPLHF	TRBV12-3/TRBV12-4	TRBJ1-6	.	.
TGTGCCAGCAGCGTCGAAGGGACTTCTCACAATGAGCAGTTCTTC	CASSVEGTSHNEQFF	TRBV9	TRBJ2-1	.	few
TGTGCCAGCAGTGCGGGATTCTCTGGGGCCAACGTCCTGACTTTC	CASSAGFSGANVLTF	TRBV2	TRBJ2-6	.	.
TGCGCCAGCAGCCAACCTACCCAGAACACCGGGGAGCTGTTTTTT	CASSQPTQNTGELFF	TRBV4-1	TRBJ2-2	.	.
TGTGCCAGCAGCTTTCGGCATGAGGGTACCTACGAGCAGTACTTC	CASSFRHEGTYEQYF	TRBV7-8	TRBJ2-7	.	medium-sized
TGTGCCAGTAGTGCCGGGGGAACTAGCACAGATACGCAGTATTTT	CASSAGGTSTDTQYF	TRBV19	TRBJ2-3	.	.
TGTGCCAGCAGTCAACCGGGTCAGGGGGGCGAGCAGTACTTC	CASSQPGQGGEQYF	TRBV7-9	TRBJ2-7	.	many
TGTGCCAGCAGCTCTAAACAGGGTTTTGGGGATGGCTACACCTTC	CASSSKQGFGDGYTF	TRBV7-2	TRBJ1-2	.	many
TGCGCCAGCAGCCAAGTTGGGGGGGGCAATCAGCCCCAGCATTTT	CASSQVGGGNQPQHF	TRBV4-1	TRBJ1-5	.	few
TGTGCCAGCAGCAAAGGAGCTGGGACAGAGAACACCGGGGAGCTGTTTTTT	CASSKGAGTENTGELFF	TRBV21-1	TRBJ2-2	.	.
TGTGCCAGCAGCCTAAGTGTTCGGCGGGGAGGGGTTTACAGCAATCAGCCCCAGCATTTT	CASSLSVRRGGVYSNQPQHF	TRBV3-1	TRBJ1-5	.	.
TGTGCCAGCAGCCAAGATTATTTGATAGCGGGACCCCGGATCAGGCCCCAGCATTTT	CASSQDYLIAGPRIRPQHF	TRBV4-2	TRBJ1-5	.	few
TGTGCCAGCAGCCGGGACAGGGGGTCTATAAGCTCCTACAATGAGCAGTTCTTC	CASSRDRGSISSYNEQFF	TRBV12-3/TRBV12-4	TRBJ2-1	TRBD1	.
TGTGCCACCAGCCCTGAAGTAGGCAGGGTTGGCTACACCTTC	CATSPEVGRVGYTF	TRBV15	TRBJ1-2	.	.
TGTGCCAGCAGCTACCGGGACGACACAGATACGCAGTATTTT	CASSYRDDTDTQYF	TRBV11-2	TRBJ2-3	.	.
TGCGCCAGCAGCCAAGGGGGGCAGGGGCAGAACTATGGCTACACCTTC	CASSQGGQGQNYGYTF	TRBV4-1	TRBJ1-2	.	many
TGTGCCAGCAGTTACTCGCCCGGGACTAGCGGCCCCCCTCGGTATTTT	CASSYSPGTSGPPRYF	TRBV6-6	TRBJ2-3	TRBD2	few
TGTGCCATCAGTGAGCCCAGTGAGCTAGCTAGCCGAAGCTCCTACAATGAGCAGTTCTTC	CAISEPSELASRSSYNEQFF	TRBV10-3	TRBJ2-1	.	.
TGTGCCAGCAGCTTACTCGCAGGGACGGGCTATGGCTACACCTTC	CASSLLAGTGYGYTF	TRBV7-3	TRBJ1-2	.	.
TGTGCCAGCAGTTTAGCGGCAGGAGATTCACCCCTCCACTTT	CASSLAAGDSPLHF	TRBV12-3/TRBV12-4	TRBJ1-6	.	few